This TCR beta chain was recovered during a study of OX40 agonist ivuxolimab in advanced cancers. In the study overall: Patients achieving partial responses numbered three: one hepatocellular carcinoma case and two cutaneous melanoma cases.

Repertoires were generated with immunoSEQ multiplex PCR, while TCRdb's copy carries only in-frame clones and drops some. The sample consists of roughly 98,000 clones, about 86% of them appearing once. This CDR3 is built from 15 residues. The germline V gene has CDR1 SGHDN and CDR2 FVKESK. Trimming removed 4 bases from V and 7 bases from J, with 20 bases in between. The clonotype originates from an adult with an advanced solid tumor such as melanoma, head and neck, liver or kidney cancer. The chain carries TRBV14 and TRBJ2-7, with D perhaps TRBD2 (7 bases). Sequenced material: CD4+ or CD8+ T cells sorted from blood, taken in a trial of the OX40 agonist ivuxolimab. The chain's CDR3 is CASSRGPGGWREQYF. CDR3 coding DNA: TGTGCCAGCAGCCGCGGCCCGGGGGGCTGGAGGGAGCAGTACTTC.